These 4 T cell receptor beta chains originate from one sample sequenced in a study of blood T cells in healthy people across ages. Then a second PCR, running about 6 to 11 cycles, was carried out with a sample-barcoded 5' primer and a J-beta primer mix. From the 5' RACE reads, TCRdb called clonotypes with MiXCR, one entry per CDR3 protein. The sample has fewer than 650,000 distinct CDR3 sequences, about 28% seen once. The data also belong to a second study, concerning T cells of mothers and their children.

Sequenced: blood. Receptors were obtained from a boy between 2 and 10 years old in good health.

This chain connects TRBV11-2 to TRBJ2-3, with TRBD2 matching over 9 bases. The CDR3 runs to 15 residues. The V and J ends lost 5 bases and 0 bases, in that order; junction bases with no gene match: 3. Germline CDR1 reads SGHAT; CDR2 reads FQNNGV. The CDR3 DNA sequence: TGTGCCAGCAGCAAGAGCGGGAGGAGCACAGATACGCAGTATTTT. Amino acid sequence: CASSKSGRSTDTQYF. The full variable domain, with the rest looked up from reference TRBV11-2 and TRBJ2-3, is EAGVAQSPRYKIIEKRQSVAFWCNPISGHATLYWYQQILGQGPKLLIQFQNNGVVDDSQLPKDRFSAERLKGVDSTLKIQPAKLEDSAVYLCASSKSGRSTDTQYFGPGTRLTVL.

The V and J genes are TRBV12-3 or TRBV12-4 and TRBJ1-4, with 8 bases that match TRBD1. This CDR3 contains 18 residues. V was pared by 1 base and J by 5 bases, with 12 bases of the junction left unmatched. CDR3 loop: CASSLEPGWTGTNEKLFF. CDR3 coding DNA: TGTGCCAGCAGTTTAGAACCCGGTTGGACAGGGACAAATGAAAAACTGTTTTTT.

This clonotype has just a few counts. The chain carries TRBV29-1 and TRBJ1-2, with D maybe TRBD1 (5 bases). Germline CDR1 and CDR2: SQVTM and ANQGSEA. CDR3 size: 12 residues. Trimming shortened V by 2 bases and J by 6 bases, and 10 bases separated the two germline ends. Here the CDR3 reads CSVERGGNGYTF. The CDR3 nucleotides are TGCAGCGTTGAAAGGGGAGGTAATGGCTACACCTTC.

The chain recombines TRBV2 with TRBJ1-4; maybe TRBD1 (6 bases). Germline CDR1 reads SNHLY; CDR2 reads FYNNEI. This CDR3 contains 15 residues. Between the trimmed V and J ends, which lost 8 bases and 1 base, there was a span of 14 bases. CDR3 nucleotide sequence: TGTGCCAGCCGACAGGAGGGGATAACTAATGAAAAACTGTTTTTT. Translated: CASRQEGITNEKLFF.